This T cell receptor beta chain was identified in a study of blood T cells in healthy people across ages. Study results and caveats: From one million sequenced T cells, diversity estimates were lower bounds.

The CDR3 consists of 13 residues. Per the germline V gene, CDR1 is MNHEY and CDR2 is SMNVEV (reference sequence). A J-beta primer mix and a sample-barcoded 5' primer were used in a second PCR of about 7 to 12 cycles. Every molecule of cDNA carried a tag from a template-switch adaptor with 12 random nucleotides. TCRdb analysed the 5' RACE reads with MiXCR anew, one entry per CDR3 protein. The sample yields 1.5 million to 2 million distinct CDR3 sequences, approximately 50% seen once. As regards this clonotype: The antigen is not known.

The sequenced sample consisted of blood. The chain couples TRBV27 to TRBJ2-5; D remains ambiguous. Gene TRBJ2-7 matches the end of the DNA better, so the J call may be wrong. This receptor was identified in a woman aged 40-49 years in good health. The CDR3 loop is CASSLAMAYEQYF. In nucleotides, the CDR3 is TGTGCCAGCAGTTTGGCGATGGCCTACGAGCAGTACTTC.